This T cell receptor beta chain was captured by sequencing in a study of CD8 T cells in Susac syndrome. Overall study: Susac syndrome patients were untreated, on corticosteroids with some adding intravenous immunoglobulin, or on intravenous immunoglobulin only.

Trimming cost V 2 bases and J 8 bases; bases outside gene matches: 8. The CDR3 runs 16 residues. Germline CDR1 and CDR2: SEHNR and FQNEAQ (reference sequence). The study, taken as a whole, reports: Some 15 Susac-specific public clones were found in total CD8+ repertoires and several in CD8+ TEMRA repertoires.

Remarks on this clonotype: Its antigen is unidentified.

Sequencing targeted TCR beta in blood CD8+ and CD4+ T cells. RNA totalling roughly 0.45 to 1 ug underwent reverse transcription with random hexamers. Across 54 Vbeta and 13 Jbeta, immunoSEQ multiplex PCR amplified TCR beta CDR3. From the immunoSEQ multiplex PCR reads, TCRdb called clonotypes with MiXCR, one entry per CDR3 protein. The sample holds under 85,000 distinct CDR3 sequences; approximately 94% are singletons and the top ten take 0.4% to 0.55%. Sequencing input: CD8+ T cells from PBMCs. This TCR was recovered from a human donor with Susac syndrome. The V call is TRBV7-9, the J call TRBJ1-6; 8 positions agree with TRBD1. The DNA for the CDR3 is TGTGCCAGCAGCTTAATGGGGGACAGGTCGGATTCACCCCTCCACTTT. Translation gives CASSLMGDRSDSPLHF.